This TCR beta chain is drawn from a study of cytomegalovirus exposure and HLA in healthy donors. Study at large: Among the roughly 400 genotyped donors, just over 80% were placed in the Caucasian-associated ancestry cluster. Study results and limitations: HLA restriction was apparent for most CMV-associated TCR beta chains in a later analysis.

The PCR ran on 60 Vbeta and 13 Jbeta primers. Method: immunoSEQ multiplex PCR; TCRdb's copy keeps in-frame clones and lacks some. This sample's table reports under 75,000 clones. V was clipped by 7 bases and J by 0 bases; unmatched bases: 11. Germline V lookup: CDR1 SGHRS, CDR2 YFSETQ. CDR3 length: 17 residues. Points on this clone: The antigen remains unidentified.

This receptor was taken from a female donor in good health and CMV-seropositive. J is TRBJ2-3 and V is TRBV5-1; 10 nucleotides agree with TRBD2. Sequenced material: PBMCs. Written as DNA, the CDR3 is TGCGCCAGCTGCTCGGGAGCGGGGGGGCCTAGCACAGATACGCAGTATTTT. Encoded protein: CASCSGAGGPSTDTQYF.